The table lists the clone carrying this TCR beta chain with a few counts. Its cognate antigen is unknown. The sample originates from a study of T cells after yellow fever vaccination. The TCR cDNA carried a universal primer site and UMIs from 5'RACE template switching. TCRdb re-analysed the 5' RACE reads in MiXCR, keeping a single row per CDR3 protein. The sample yields approximately 600,000 distinct CDR3 sequences, approximately 13% seen once. V gave up 7 bases and J gave up 4 bases, with 20 bases separating them. This CDR3 has 15 amino acids. CDR1 is MNHEY and CDR2 is SVGEGT in the germline V gene. Study conclusions and caveats: Overall, a small share of clonotypes was seen in both CD4 and CD8 compartments. A weaker secondary response peaked on day 5, the primary on day 15.

Sequences were derived from PBMCs, sampled on the day of the yellow fever booster vaccination. The V and J genes are TRBV6-2 or TRBV6-3 and TRBJ2-7, with D tentatively TRBD2 (6 bases). This clonotype was obtained from a man aged 25-45 years who received the YFV17D yellow fever vaccine. DNA of the CDR3: TGTGCCAGCACCCTGCGCCGTGGCGGGACGTACGAGCAGTACTTC. It yields the protein CASTLRRGGTYEQYF.